The following is a T cell receptor (beta chain) sequence with its context. What it recognizes is unknown. The CDR3 length is 14 residues. The V end lost 6 bases, the J end lost 6 bases, and 16 bases lay between the germline ends. Germline V gene sequence: CDR1 SGDLS, CDR2 YYNGEE. These data are taken from a study of blood T cells in healthy people across ages. Study outcomes and limitations: Naive T cell percentage by flow cytometry tracked strongly with beta diversity.

Together with a sample-barcoded 5' primer, a J-beta primer mix was included in a second PCR lasting roughly 6 to 12 cycles. TCRdb reanalysed the 5' RACE reads using MiXCR and keeps one entry per CDR3 protein. Of about 830,000 distinct CDR3 sequences detected, approximately 59% appear once; the ten largest clones hold around a quarter. The clonotype originates from a man between 25 and 39 years old in good health. Input material: blood. This chain joins TRBV9 and TRBJ2-1; D unclear. The CDR3 reads CASTSLGSSNEQFF. CDR3 bases: TGTGCCAGCACGTCCCTAGGGTCTTCCAATGAGCAGTTCTTC.